These T cell receptor beta chains were read from a single sample in a study of T cell responses to AZD1222 COVID-19 vaccine. Profiled with immunoSEQ multiplex PCR; TCRdb holds only in-frame clones, not every one. The table includes around 130,000 clones, around 94% detected once. Sequenced here: peripheral blood, sampled on day 0 of AZD1222 vaccination. These receptors were collected from an adult in good health. The CDR3 runs from the conserved cysteine through the conserved F or W. The D gene is left open where the match is weak. Clone size, where shown, is once, few, many, or a class for clones that have expanded.

TRBJ2-1,.,TRBV7-9,.,TGTGCCAGCAGCCCCCTGACCGAGCAGTTCTTC,CASSPLTEQFF
TRBJ1-5,TRBD1,TRBV28,once,TGTGCCAGCAGTCGAGGACAGGGTCATCAGCCCCAGCATTTT,CASSRGQGHQPQHF
TRBJ1-5,.,TRBV11-2,.,TGTGCCAGCAGCCCACCTCACTTCCAAACAGAGCCCCAGCATTTT,CASSPPHFQTEPQHF
TRBJ1-1,.,TRBV27,.,TGTGCCAGCAGTTCATACACTGAAGCTTTCTTT,CASSSYTEAFF
TRBJ2-7,TRBD2,TRBV28,.,TGTGCCAGCAGTTTAAACGGGAGGGCGTTCGAGCAGTACTTC,CASSLNGRAFEQYF
TRBJ2-7,TRBD2,TRBV14,.,TGTGCCAGCAGCCCAGGGCGCGGGAGGGCCCTCGAGCAGTACTTC,CASSPGRGRALEQYF
TRBJ2-3,TRBD1,TRBV15,.,TGTGCCACCTCCACCGGGACAGGGGGCGCAGATACGCAGTATTTT,CATSTGTGGADTQYF
TRBJ1-2,TRBD1,TRBV19,.,TGTGCCAGTCAAAGTAGTAGGACAGGGGGCGTCTATGGCTACACCTTC,CASQSSRTGGVYGYTF
TRBJ2-1,.,TRBV28,.,TGTGCCAGCAGGTCGGGGCTAGTGGGCAATGAGCAGTTCTTC,CASRSGLVGNEQFF
TRBJ1-1,.,TRBV11-2,.,TGTGCCAGCAGCTTAAACAGACAAAACACTGAAGCTTTCTTT,CASSLNRQNTEAFF
TRBJ1-6,.,TRBV7-9,once,TGTGCCAGCAGCTTATCCGGGGGCGTTAATTCACCCCTCCACTTT,CASSLSGGVNSPLHF
TRBJ2-7,TRBD2,TRBV29-1,once,TGCAGCGTTGCGTCTAGCGGGGCCTACGAGCAGTACTTC,CSVASSGAYEQYF
TRBJ2-5,.,TRBV27,.,TGTGCCAGCAGTTTAGGAGTACAAGGGGAGACCCAGTACTTC,CASSLGVQGETQYF
TRBJ1-1,.,TRBV6-5,.,TGTGCCAGCAGTTTCAGCTTCCCGGTCACTGAAGCTTTCTTT,CASSFSFPVTEAFF
TRBJ2-7,TRBD2,TRBV5-1,.,TGCGCCAGCAGCTCGGGGGAGGGTCCCTACGAGCAGTACTTC,CASSSGEGPYEQYF
TRBJ2-1,TRBD1,TRBV20-1,.,TGCAGTGCTCAGGGGGACGGTGAGCAGTTCTTC,CSAQGDGEQFF